The rows below give T cell receptor beta chains drawn from one sample of a study of OX40 agonist ivuxolimab in advanced cancers. Clones were read by immunoSEQ multiplex PCR, and TCRdb kept only the in-frame ones, dropping some. The data hold tens of thousands of clones, with 84% observed a single time. The sequenced sample was CD4+ or CD8+ T cells sorted from blood, obtained in a trial of the OX40 agonist ivuxolimab. The receptors stem from an adult with an advanced solid tumor such as melanoma, head and neck, liver or kidney cancer. CDR3s include the opening cysteine and the closing phenylalanine or tryptophan. The D gene is left open where the match is weak. Expanded clones get a size class; other rows say once, few or many, or leave the size out.

v_gene: TRBV7-7; j_gene: TRBJ1-5; d_gene: TRBD1; abundance: .; len: 17; CDR3nt: TGTGCCAGCAGCTTACGGGGAGGGGGCCTGACGAATCAGCCCCAGCATTTT; CDR3aa: CASSLRGGGLTNQPQHF
v_gene: TRBV5-8; j_gene: TRBJ2-7; d_gene: TRBD1; abundance: .; len: 15; CDR3nt: TGTGCCAGCAGCGCATCCGGGACAGGGTCCGCCGAGCAGTACTTC; CDR3aa: CASSASGTGSAEQYF
v_gene: TRBV14; j_gene: TRBJ2-3; d_gene: .; abundance: .; len: 14; CDR3nt: TGTGCCAGCAGCCAAGCAGGGGGCACAGATACGCAGTATTTT; CDR3aa: CASSQAGGTDTQYF
v_gene: TRBV6-5; j_gene: TRBJ2-7; d_gene: TRBD2; abundance: .; len: 15; CDR3nt: TGTGCCAGCCGTCCCTCCGAGCGGGAGGGCCTAGGGCAGTACTTC; CDR3aa: CASRPSEREGLGQYF
v_gene: TRBV7-3; j_gene: TRBJ2-3; d_gene: .; abundance: .; len: 15; CDR3nt: TGTGCCAGCAGCTTAACCGGCGGAAGAACAGATACGCAGTATTTT; CDR3aa: CASSLTGGRTDTQYF
v_gene: TRBV27; j_gene: TRBJ2-3; d_gene: TRBD1; abundance: few; len: 15; CDR3nt: TGTGCCAGCCGCATACAGGGGAGAATCGCAGATACGCAGTATTTT; CDR3aa: CASRIQGRIADTQYF
v_gene: TRBV27; j_gene: TRBJ1-1; d_gene: TRBD1; abundance: .; len: 14; CDR3nt: TGTGCCAGCAGTTTCGACAGGGGAAACACTGAAGCTTTCTTT; CDR3aa: CASSFDRGNTEAFF
v_gene: TRBV2; j_gene: TRBJ2-5; d_gene: .; abundance: .; len: 15; CDR3nt: TGTGCCAGCACGGTGGCGGGCGGAGGCCAAGAGACCCAGTACTTC; CDR3aa: CASTVAGGGQETQYF
v_gene: TRBV5-7; j_gene: TRBJ2-7; d_gene: .; abundance: .; len: 14; CDR3nt: TGTGCCAGCAGCTTAGATGGGTACTCCTACGAGCAGTACTTC; CDR3aa: CASSLDGYSYEQYF
v_gene: TRBV5-1; j_gene: TRBJ2-2; d_gene: .; abundance: .; len: 14; CDR3nt: TGCGCCAGCAGCTTGGGCCAGAACACCGGGGAGCTGTTTTTT; CDR3aa: CASSLGQNTGELFF
v_gene: TRBV21-1; j_gene: TRBJ2-5; d_gene: .; abundance: .; len: 17; CDR3nt: TGTGCCAGCAGCAGAGGACTAGCGGGGAACACCAGGGAGACCCAGTACTTC; CDR3aa: CASSRGLAGNTRETQYF
v_gene: TRBV19; j_gene: TRBJ2-2; d_gene: .; abundance: .; len: 15; CDR3nt: TGTGCCACCAAACTCAACAGAGGTGACACCGGGGAGCTGTTTTTT; CDR3aa: CATKLNRGDTGELFF
v_gene: TRBV10-3; j_gene: TRBJ2-5; d_gene: TRBD1; abundance: .; len: 14; CDR3nt: TGTGCCATCAGTGAGTCGAACAGGGGGGAGACCCAGTACTTC; CDR3aa: CAISESNRGETQYF
v_gene: TRBV27; j_gene: TRBJ2-1; d_gene: .; abundance: few; len: 16; CDR3nt: TGTGCCAGCAGTTTATCAACAGGGAGCTCCTACAATGAGCAGTTCTTC; CDR3aa: CASSLSTGSSYNEQFF
v_gene: TRBV4-3; j_gene: TRBJ2-2; d_gene: .; abundance: few; len: 15; CDR3nt: TGCGCCAGCAGCCAAGTCGGGGGAGCGGTCGGGGAGCTGTTTTTT; CDR3aa: CASSQVGGAVGELFF
v_gene: TRBV11-2; j_gene: TRBJ2-7; d_gene: .; abundance: .; len: 11; CDR3nt: TGTGCCAGCAGCGGGGCCTACGAGCAGTACTTC; CDR3aa: CASSGAYEQYF
v_gene: TRBV25-1; j_gene: TRBJ2-3; d_gene: .; abundance: .; len: 13; CDR3nt: TGTGCCAGCAGTGTGCAGGGCACAGATACGCAGTATTTT; CDR3aa: CASSVQGTDTQYF
v_gene: TRBV6-5; j_gene: TRBJ2-3; d_gene: TRBD1; abundance: few; len: 13; CDR3nt: TGTGCCAGCATGTCAGGGGGTATGGATACGCAGTATTTT; CDR3aa: CASMSGGMDTQYF
v_gene: TRBV18; j_gene: TRBJ1-1; d_gene: .; abundance: .; len: 13; CDR3nt: TGTGCCAGCTCACCCCCGGTGTCCACTGAAGCTTTCTTT; CDR3aa: CASSPPVSTEAFF
v_gene: TRBV19; j_gene: TRBJ2-1; d_gene: .; abundance: .; len: 13; CDR3nt: TGTGCCAGTAACAGCGAGTTTTACAATGAGCAGTTCTTC; CDR3aa: CASNSEFYNEQFF
v_gene: TRBV4-1; j_gene: TRBJ2-1; d_gene: .; abundance: few; len: 10; CDR3nt: TGCGCCAGCAGCTACAATGAGCAGTTCTTC; CDR3aa: CASSYNEQFF
v_gene: TRBV28; j_gene: TRBJ1-1; d_gene: TRBD1; abundance: few; len: 16; CDR3nt: TGTGCCAGCCCTCCACCGACAGGGGCGGGGAACACTGAAGCTTTCTTT; CDR3aa: CASPPPTGAGNTEAFF
v_gene: TRBV4-3; j_gene: TRBJ2-7; d_gene: .; abundance: .; len: 15; CDR3nt: TGCGCCAGCAGCCAAAGTCGGGGCCTATTCTACGAGCAGTACTTC; CDR3aa: CASSQSRGLFYEQYF
v_gene: TRBV7-6; j_gene: TRBJ2-3; d_gene: TRBD2; abundance: .; len: 15; CDR3nt: TGTGCCAGCAGCTTAGAGAGCTTAGCGGGAGATACGCAGTATTTT; CDR3aa: CASSLESLAGDTQYF
v_gene: TRBV7-9; j_gene: TRBJ2-7; d_gene: .; abundance: .; len: 16; CDR3nt: TGTGCCAGCAGCTTAGGGGTGCAGGGGACCATGGACGAGCAGTACTTC; CDR3aa: CASSLGVQGTMDEQYF
v_gene: TRBV11-1; j_gene: TRBJ1-2; d_gene: .; abundance: .; len: 14; CDR3nt: TGTGCCAGCAGCGCGGACAGACCTAACTATGGCTACACCTTC; CDR3aa: CASSADRPNYGYTF
v_gene: TRBV10-2; j_gene: TRBJ1-3; d_gene: TRBD1; abundance: .; len: 14; CDR3nt: TGCGCCAGCACCGAGGGGGCGGGAGGAAACACCATATATTTT; CDR3aa: CASTEGAGGNTIYF
v_gene: TRBV10-2; j_gene: TRBJ2-7; d_gene: .; abundance: .; len: 13; CDR3nt: TGCGCCAGCAGTGAGGCCAACTCCTACGAGCAGTACTTC; CDR3aa: CASSEANSYEQYF
v_gene: TRBV7-9; j_gene: TRBJ2-7; d_gene: TRBD1; abundance: .; len: 13; CDR3nt: TGTGCCAGCAGCCACCCAGGGGGCTACGAGCAGTACTTC; CDR3aa: CASSHPGGYEQYF